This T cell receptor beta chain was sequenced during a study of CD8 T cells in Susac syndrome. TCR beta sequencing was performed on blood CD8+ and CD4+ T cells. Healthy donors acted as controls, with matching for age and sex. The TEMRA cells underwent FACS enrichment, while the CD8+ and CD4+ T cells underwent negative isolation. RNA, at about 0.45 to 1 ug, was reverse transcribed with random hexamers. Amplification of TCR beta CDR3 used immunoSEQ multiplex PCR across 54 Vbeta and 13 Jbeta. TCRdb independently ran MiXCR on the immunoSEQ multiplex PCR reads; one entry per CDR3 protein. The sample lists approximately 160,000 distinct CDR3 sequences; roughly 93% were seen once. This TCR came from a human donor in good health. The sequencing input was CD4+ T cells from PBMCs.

CDR3 nucleotides: TGTGCCACCAGCGACAGGACAGATACGCAGTATTTT. Translating gives CATSDRTDTQYF. The chain carries TRBV24-1 and TRBJ2-3; the D gene is possibly TRBD1 (6 bases). The V and J ends lost 7 bases and 3 bases respectively, with 7 bases between them. CDR3 length: 12 residues. The germline gives CDR1 KGHDR, CDR2 SFDVKD.